This is a list of T cell receptor beta chains from one sample in a study of T cell repertoires in cytomegalovirus infection. TCRdb analysed the reads with MiXCR anew, one entry per CDR3 protein. Of hundreds of thousands of distinct CDR3 sequences detected, approximately 10% appear once; the ten largest clones hold approximately 2.4%. Sequenced input: PBMCs. Receptor source: a human donor in good health (CMV status not recorded). Some clones in this sample may be carry-over from other donors' samples. Both conserved end residues are part of each CDR3. D genes are given only for firm matches. Clone size is given for some rows only: seen once, a few or many times, or a class if the clone is expanded.

CDR3 length,J gene,D gene,V gene,clone size,CDR3 DNA,CDR3 protein
15,TRBJ2-1,TRBD2,TRBV7-2,many,TGTGCCAGCAGCTTTAGCGGGGGAACCACCAATGAGCAGTTCTTC,CASSFSGGTTNEQFF
15,TRBJ2-2,NA,TRBV28,many,TGTGCCAGCAGCCTAGGGGCACAGGCCACCGGGGAGCTGTTTTTT,CASSLGAQATGELFF
15,TRBJ1-1,NA,TRBV20-1,many,TGCAGTGCTAGAGATCCGCAGGGATTGAACACTGAAGCTTTCTTT,CSARDPQGLNTEAFF
13,TRBJ2-2,NA,TRBV29-1,many,TGCAGCGGGTTGGGGCTCGACACCGGGGAGCTGTTTTTT,CSGLGLDTGELFF
14,TRBJ2-2,TRBD1,TRBV28,once,TGTGCCAGCAGCCCGACAGGGCGCACCGGGGAGCTGTTTTTT,CASSPTGRTGELFF
19,TRBJ2-3,TRBD2,TRBV6-9,many,TGTGCCAGTACCCGGCGTGGAAGCGGGGGGCCGACTAGCACAGATACGCAGTATTTT,CASTRRGSGGPTSTDTQYF
14,TRBJ1-2,TRBD1,TRBV6-6,many,TGTGCCAGCAGTTCCACCGGACAGGGGGCTGGCTACACCTTC,CASSSTGQGAGYTF
14,TRBJ1-4,NA,TRBV5-1,NA,TGCGCCAGCAGCTCAGGGAATTCTAATGAAAAACTGTTTTTT,CASSSGNSNEKLFF
13,TRBJ1-1,NA,TRBV29-1,many,TGCAGCGTTGTAGGCGGCTTGAACACTGAAGCTTTCTTT,CSVVGGLNTEAFF
14,TRBJ2-3,NA,TRBV7-9,NA,TGTGCCAGCAGCTGGGGGGCCAGCACAGATACGCAGTATTTT,CASSWGASTDTQYF
15,TRBJ1-5,NA,TRBV6-1,many,TGTGCCAGCAGTGAACCCCCATCTAGCAATCAGCCCCAGCATTTT,CASSEPPSSNQPQHF
14,TRBJ2-7,TRBD1,TRBV20-1,NA,TGCAGTGCTGTACCCGGGACAGGGGGCCGCGAGCAGTACTTC,CSAVPGTGGREQYF
14,TRBJ1-1,TRBD1,TRBV29-1,many,TGCAGCGTTGAAGAATCCAGGGGGGGCACTGAAGCTTTCTTT,CSVEESRGGTEAFF
14,TRBJ2-7,NA,TRBV2,NA,TGTGCCAGCAGTGAAGCGGGGGGCGGCTACGAGCAGTACTTC,CASSEAGGGYEQYF
14,TRBJ2-5,NA,TRBV7-2,many,TGTGCCAGCACCCAGGGGGGCGCCCAAGAGACCCAGTACTTC,CASTQGGAQETQYF
15,TRBJ2-1,NA,TRBV5-5,many,TGTGCCAGCAGCTCACCTAAGGGGCTCCTCAATGAGCAGTTCTTC,CASSSPKGLLNEQFF
13,TRBJ1-6,NA,TRBV6-5,many,TGTGCCAGCAGTCCAGAATATAATTCACCCCTCCACTTT,CASSPEYNSPLHF
16,TRBJ2-7,NA,TRBV20-1,many,TGCAGTGCTAGACCCCTCCACAGGGGCGGGGACTACGAGCAGTACTTC,CSARPLHRGGDYEQYF
17,TRBJ1-2,TRBD1,TRBV7-2,many,TGTGCCAGCAGCTTAGCCCCCGTGACAGGGTTCGGCTATGGCTACACCTTC,CASSLAPVTGFGYGYTF
11,TRBJ2-5,NA,TRBV29-1,few,TGCAGCGGGGGGTACGGAGAGACCCAGTACTTC,CSGGYGETQYF
20,TRBJ2-6,NA,TRBV24-1,few,TGTGCCACCAGTGATTTAGTTCCCACAGGGATTTCTTATGGGGCCAACGTCCTGACTTTC,CATSDLVPTGISYGANVLTF
12,TRBJ2-6,NA,TRBV7-6,many,TGTGCCACCGGCTCTGGGGCCAACGTCCTGACTTTC,CATGSGANVLTF